The entry below gives a single T cell receptor beta chain sequence along with its context. The antigen remains undetermined. The treatment was: roughly 11-day PBMC culture with coronavirus spike peptide pools or control peptides (ViraFEST assay). This specimen belongs to a study of vaccination and CD4 T cells after COVID-19. Study overall: Median time from second vaccine dose to sampling was 72 days (14 to 241).

With the Oncomine TCR Beta short-read assay, DNA from cultured CD4+ T cells was sequenced. A single record per CDR3 protein comes from TCRdb applying MiXCR to the PCR reads. Of 6,500 to 10,000 distinct CDR3 sequences listed, around 66% are singletons. Looked up from germline, CDR1 is GTSNPN and CDR2 is SVGIG (reference sequence). The CDR3 contains 15 residues. V lost 3 bases to trimming and J lost 3 bases; unmatched junction nucleotides: 8. Source: cultured CD4+ T cells from blood, taken after SARS-CoV-2 vaccination. The TCR comes from a human donor with COVID-19. The V call is TRBV30, the J call TRBJ1-2; 9 bases line up with TRBD1. The CDR3 nucleotides read TGTGCCTGGAGCCGGGACAGGGCTTTTCACTATGGCTACACCTTC. It specifies CAWSRDRAFHYGYTF.